Below, one T cell receptor beta chain is given with its context. Losses at the gene ends were 5 bases for V and 3 bases for J; bases not matched to a gene: 6. This CDR3 spans 15 amino acids. Germline V gene data show CDR1 as SGHTA and CDR2 as FQGNSA. This sample was taken from a study of blood T cell repertoires in COVID-19. Across the study: Some COVID-19 samples were acute and others convalescent; all came from the United States, Italy and Spain. T cells, B-cell-depleted T cells, or PBMCs provided the cDNA or gDNA that served as material.

In the original analysis: Estimates of nucleated cell counts were drawn from the amplification of reference gene primers. Sequencing used immunoSEQ multiplex PCR; TCRdb keeps in-frame clones, though not all of them. V and J calls and clone size are those listed in that table; D and trimming were worked out from the DNA. The table shows about 150,000 clones, with roughly nine tenths occurring only once. Material: peripheral blood. The clonotype comes from a man in his fifties with acute or convalescent COVID-19. The gene calls are TRBV7-2 and TRBJ2-1; TRBD1 matches at 8 bases. DNA of the CDR3: TGTGCCAGCAGCGAGGGACAGGCGAACTACAATGAGCAGTTCTTC. It translates to CASSEGQANYNEQFF.